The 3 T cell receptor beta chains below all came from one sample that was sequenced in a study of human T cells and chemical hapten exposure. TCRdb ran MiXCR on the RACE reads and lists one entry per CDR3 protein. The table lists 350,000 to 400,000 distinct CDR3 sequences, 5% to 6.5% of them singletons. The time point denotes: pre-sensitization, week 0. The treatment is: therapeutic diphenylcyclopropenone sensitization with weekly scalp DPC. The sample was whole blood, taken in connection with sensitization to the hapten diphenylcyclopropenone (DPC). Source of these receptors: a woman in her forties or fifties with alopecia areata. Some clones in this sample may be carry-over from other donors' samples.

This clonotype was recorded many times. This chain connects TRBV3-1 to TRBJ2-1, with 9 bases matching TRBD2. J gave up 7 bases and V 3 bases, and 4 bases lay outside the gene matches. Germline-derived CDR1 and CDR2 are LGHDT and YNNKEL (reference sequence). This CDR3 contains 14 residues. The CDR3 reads CASSQQSGGNEQFF. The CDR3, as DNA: TGTGCCAGCAGCCAGCAGAGCGGGGGGAATGAGCAGTTCTTC.

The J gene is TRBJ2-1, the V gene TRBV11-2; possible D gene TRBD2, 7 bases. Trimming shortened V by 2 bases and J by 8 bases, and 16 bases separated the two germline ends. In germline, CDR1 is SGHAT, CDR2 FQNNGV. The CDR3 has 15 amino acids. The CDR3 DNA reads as TGTGCCAGCAGCTTAAGGAGCGAGGGGGGGGATGAGCAGTTCTTC. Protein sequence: CASSLRSEGGDEQFF.

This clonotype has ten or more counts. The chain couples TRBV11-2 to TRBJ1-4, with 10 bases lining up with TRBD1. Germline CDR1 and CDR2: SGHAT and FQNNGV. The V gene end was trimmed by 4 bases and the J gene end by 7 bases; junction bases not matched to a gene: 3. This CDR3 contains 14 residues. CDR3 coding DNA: TGTGCCAGCAGCTGGGACAGGGGAGGTGAAAAACTGTTTTTT. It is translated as CASSWDRGGEKLFF.